These 20 T cell receptor beta chains were all obtained from the same sample, sequenced in a study of control samples from healthy donors and cancer patients. The data were produced by immunoSEQ multiplex PCR, yet TCRdb's version contains in-frame clones alone and is incomplete. The data hold approximately 120,000 clones, with approximately 90% observed a single time. The specimen was blood. These TCRs come from a human donor in good health. The donor label of this sample is uncertain.

The chain carries TRBV11-2 and TRBJ1-4; 12 nucleotides agree with TRBD1. This CDR3 spans 15 amino acids. The germline CDR1 and CDR2 sequences are SGHAT and FQNNGV. J lost 10 bases, V lost 1 base, and 4 bases had no gene match. DNA for the CDR3: TGTGCCAGCAGCTTAGGGGACAGGGGGCCTAGAAAACTGTTTTTT. Translating gives CASSLGDRGPRKLFF.

The V call is TRBV28, the J call TRBJ2-7; D ambiguous. This CDR3 region has 15 residues. CDR1 and CDR2 from the germline V gene are MDHEN and SYDVKM. Trimming stripped 5 bases from V and 3 bases from J, with 17 bases between. Here the CDR3 DNA reads TGTGCCAGCAGTCCCCCCCTGGGCAGCTACTACGAGCAGTACTTC. It encodes CASSPPLGSYYEQYF.

V is TRBV5-6 and J is TRBJ2-5; no definite D call. V dropped 4 bases and J dropped 5 bases, with 6 bases sitting between them. The CDR3 is 11 amino acids. Germline lookup yields CDR1 SGHDT and CDR2 YYEEEE. CDR3 in amino acids: CASSLAETQYF. Here the CDR3 DNA reads TGTGCCAGCAGCCTCGCGGAGACCCAGTACTTC.

This rearrangement joins TRBV2 to TRBJ2-3; TRBD2 is a possible D gene (6 bases). V shed 4 bases and J shed 2 bases, with 13 bases lying between them. This CDR3 spans 15 amino acids. Germline V gene sequence: CDR1 SNHLY, CDR2 FYNNEI. For the CDR3, the DNA is TGTGCCAGCAGTGTCGCGGGGCTAGCCACAGATACGCAGTATTTT. This translates into CASSVAGLATDTQYF. Supplemented by reference TRBV2 and TRBJ2-3, the full variable domain reads EPEVTQTPSHQVTQMGQEVILRCVPISNHLYFYWYRQILGQKVEFLVSFYNNEISEKSEIFDDQFSVERPDGSNFTLKIRSTKLEDSAMYFCASSVAGLATDTQYFGPGTRLTVL.

The V call is TRBV7-8, the J call TRBJ1-6, with D possibly being TRBD1 (5 bases). The CDR3 is made up of 16 amino acids. Per the germline V gene, CDR1 is SGHVS and CDR2 is FQNEAQ. The V gene lost 2 bases and the J gene lost 1 base, with 9 bases spanning the gap. CDR3 sequence: CASSLRGASYNSPLHF. Here the CDR3 DNA reads TGTGCCAGCAGCTTACGAGGGGCTTCCTATAATTCACCCCTCCACTTT.

The CDR3 nucleotides read TGCGCCAGCAGTGAGACAGGGCCCGCACCCCTCCACTTT. Translation gives CASSETGPAPLHF. The rearrangement links TRBV10-2 to TRBJ1-6, with D perhaps matching TRBD1 (6 bases). V was pared by 2 bases and J by 11 bases, with 10 bases between. The V gene's germline CDR1 is WSHSY and CDR2 SAAADI. The CDR3 length is 13 residues.

The chain combines TRBV5-1 with TRBJ1-4; no firm D call. The germline V and J ends were trimmed by 2 bases and 5 bases, with 10 bases remaining between them. The CDR3 spans 14 residues. Germline V CDR1 and CDR2: SGHRS, YFSETQ. In nucleotides, the CDR3 is TGCGCCAGCAGCTTAGGACGGAGGAATGAAAAACTGTTTTTT. This gives the protein CASSLGRRNEKLFF.

This clone was observed once. The genes are TRBV19 and TRBJ1-4; no firm D call. Trimming took 3 bases from V and 5 from J, leaving 10 bases between them. CDR1 is LNHDA and CDR2 is SQIVND in the germline V gene (reference sequence). The CDR3 sequence is 14 residues long. The CDR3 bases are TGTGCCAGTAGTATCGCGGCAGTAAATGAAAAACTGTTTTTT. It translates to CASSIAAVNEKLFF.

This chain links TRBV6-5 with TRBJ2-1; maybe TRBD1 (5 bases). The CDR3 loop spans 14 amino acids. Germline V lookup: CDR1 MNHEY, CDR2 SVGAGI. V was clipped by 6 bases and J by 7 bases, with 16 bases between them. The CDR3 nucleotides read TGTGCCAGCAGGCTGTATGTTGGGGCGAATGAGCAGTTCTTC. It yields the protein CASRLYVGANEQFF.

The CDR3 coding sequence is TGTGCCAGCAGCACAGATGTGGACAGGGAACTTTACAATGAGCAGTTCTTC. This codes for CASSTDVDRELYNEQFF. The chain recombines TRBV21-1 with TRBJ2-1; the table calls TRBD1, which could not be checked here. TRBV21-1 is flagged as a pseudogene. CDR3 length: 17 amino acids.

The V call is TRBV7-6, the J call TRBJ2-2; either TRBD1 or TRBD2 may supply D (5 bases each). Deletions cut 6 bases from V and 6 bases from J, with 20 bases between. The CDR3 covers 16 residues. Germline V CDR1 and CDR2: SGHVS, FNYEAQ. CDR3 DNA: TGTGCCAGCAGTTCTAGAAGAGGGGCAGGCGCCGGGGAGCTGTTTTTT. It yields the protein CASSSRRGAGAGELFF.

The chain links TRBV11-1 to TRBJ2-1; TRBD2 agrees at 7 bases. The length of the CDR3 is 13 residues. The ends lost 8 bases at V and 7 bases at J; junction bases unmatched: 8. Germline V gene sequence: CDR1 SGHAT, CDR2 FQDESV (reference sequence). The CDR3 region has the DNA TGTGCCAGCGAGAAGGGAGGGGCTAATGAGCAGTTCTTC. This translates into CASEKGGANEQFF.

This clone was picked up one time. This chain connects TRBV28 to TRBJ1-1; tentative D call: TRBD1 (5 bases). The CDR3 length is 14 residues. CDR1 and CDR2 from the germline V gene are MDHEN and SYDVKM. Trimming removed 6 bases from V and 5 bases from J, with 16 bases in between. The CDR3 DNA reads as TGTGCCAGCAGGCGCCCGGGGGGGAGGACTGAAGCTTTCTTT. Amino acids: CASRRPGGRTEAFF.

The chain carries TRBV2 and TRBJ2-3, with D perhaps matching TRBD2 (7 bases). This CDR3 is 15 amino acids long. Germline assignment: CDR1 SNHLY and CDR2 FYNNEI. V was clipped by 6 bases and J by 4 bases, with 17 bases between them. The CDR3 coding sequence is TGTGCCAGCAGGCTGAAGGGGGGGGACGCAGATACGCAGTATTTT. Protein sequence: CASRLKGGDADTQYF.

The chain carries TRBV5-1 and TRBJ2-1; D ambiguous. The germline CDR1 and CDR2 sequences are SGHRS and YFSETQ. The CDR3 contains 16 residues. V lost 4 bases to trimming and J lost 6 bases, with 20 bases between them. The CDR3 protein is CASSDRGFPTGNEQFF. In DNA form, the CDR3 reads TGCGCCAGCAGCGACCGAGGCTTCCCCACCGGCAATGAGCAGTTCTTC.

V is TRBV6-5 and J is TRBJ1-4; the D gene is possibly TRBD1 (5 bases). V dropped 6 bases and J dropped 6 bases, with 14 bases sitting between them. This CDR3 contains 14 residues. Germline CDR1 reads MNHEY; CDR2 reads SVGAGI. In DNA form, the CDR3 reads TGTGCCAGCAGGGCCGGGGCCGGTGATGAAAAACTGTTTTTT. Its translation is CASRAGAGDEKLFF.

This chain links TRBV11-2 with TRBJ1-1; D not certain. The CDR3 runs 15 residues. V shed 5 bases and J shed 1 base, with 14 bases lying between them. Per the germline V gene, CDR1 is SGHAT and CDR2 is FQNNGV. The CDR3 bases are TGTGCCAGCAGCCCCCCAGGAGAAAAGAACACTGAAGCTTTCTTT. Amino acids: CASSPPGEKNTEAFF.

The chain is built from TRBV7-9 and TRBJ2-2; 7 bases are a match to TRBD1. Germline CDR1 and CDR2: SEHNR and FQNEAQ (reference sequence). This CDR3 region has 14 residues. V shed 5 bases and J 1 base; nucleotides not matched to a gene: 1. The CDR3 loop reads CASSRTGNTGELFF. CDR3 bases: TGTGCCAGCAGCCGGACAGGGAACACCGGGGAGCTGTTTTTT.

The chain combines TRBV19 with TRBJ2-1; possible D gene TRBD1, 6 bases. Trimming took off 9 bases at V and 9 bases at J, with 27 bases between the two ends. Germline lookup yields CDR1 LNHDA and CDR2 SQIVND (reference sequence). The CDR3 is 16 residues long. CDR3 DNA: TGTGCCAGCTCCCCGGGGTTACAGGGAATTGGCGTTGAGCAGTTCTTC. This encodes CASSPGLQGIGVEQFF.

The CDR3 here is CASSLDYQPQHF. In DNA form, the CDR3 reads TGTGCCAGCAGTTTAGATTATCAGCCCCAGCATTTT. The V and J genes are TRBV12-3 or TRBV12-4 and TRBJ1-5, with D hard to call. V lost 1 base and J lost 5, with 3 bases in between. The CDR3 length is 12 residues.